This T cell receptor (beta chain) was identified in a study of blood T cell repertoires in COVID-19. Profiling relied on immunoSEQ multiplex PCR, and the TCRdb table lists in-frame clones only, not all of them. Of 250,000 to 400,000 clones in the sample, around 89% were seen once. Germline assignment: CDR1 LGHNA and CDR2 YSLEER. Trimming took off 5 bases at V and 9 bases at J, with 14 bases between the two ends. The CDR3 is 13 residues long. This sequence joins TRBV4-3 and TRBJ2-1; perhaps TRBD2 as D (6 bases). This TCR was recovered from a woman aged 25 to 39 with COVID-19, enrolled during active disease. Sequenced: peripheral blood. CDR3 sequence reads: CASSTGVAGEQFF. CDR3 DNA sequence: TGCGCCAGCAGCACGGGGGTCGCGGGTGAGCAGTTCTTC.